This section outlines one TCR beta chain sequence together with its context. This specimen comes from a study of blood T cell repertoires in COVID-19. Whole-study context: Donors in the United States, Italy and Spain gave samples during acute or convalescent COVID-19. Sample material is recorded as cDNA or gDNA derived from T cells, B-cell-depleted T cells, or PBMCs.

Original processing notes: The assay estimated nucleated cells by amplifying reference gene primers. Sequencing was performed with immunoSEQ multiplex PCR; in TCRdb, only in-frame clones are kept and a portion is missing. Clone size and the V and J calls come from that table; the DNA yielded D and trimming. The repertoire holds 100,000 or so clones, with roughly 84% as singletons. Trimming cost V 0 bases and J 2 bases; bases outside gene matches: 6. Germline V lookup: CDR1 GTSNPN, CDR2 SVGIG (reference sequence). This CDR3 has 16 residues. The chain is built from TRBV30 and TRBJ2-3; 9 bases match TRBD2. The sample consisted of peripheral blood. The origin of this receptor is a man aged 65-85 years with active or convalescent COVID-19. DNA of the CDR3: TGTGCCTGGAGTGTAGGTGCTAGCGGGGTCACAGATACGCAGTATTTT. Translated, it gives CAWSVGASGVTDTQYF.